The 26 T cell receptor beta chains presented below share a single source sample, sequenced in a study of T cell responses to AZD1222 COVID-19 vaccine. TCRdb's table, derived via immunoSEQ multiplex PCR, lists solely in-frame clones and lacks some. The profile shows some 250,000 clones, around 93% of them singletons. The sample here was peripheral blood, taken 28 days after the second AZD1222 dose. The receptors here all came from an adult who received the AZD1222 COVID-19 vaccine.

J is TRBJ2-2 and V is TRBV16, with 10 nucleotides matching TRBD1. The CDR3 runs 17 residues. Germline CDR1 KGHSY, CDR2 FQNENV. V dropped 0 bases and J dropped 1; count of bases not matched to a gene: 2. DNA for the CDR3: TGTGCCAGCAGCCAATCCCGGGACAGGGGGAACACCGGGGAGCTGTTTTTT. It encodes CASSQSRDRGNTGELFF.

This clone occurred once. This sequence joins TRBV28 and TRBJ1-5, with TRBD1 matching over 7 bases. The V gene's germline CDR1 is MDHEN and CDR2 SYDVKM. The J segment lost 7 bases and the V segment lost 2 bases, leaving 8 bases of the junction unmatched. The CDR3 has 15 amino acids. The chain's CDR3 is CASSLGGRGRQPQHF. CDR3 in DNA: TGTGCCAGCAGTTTAGGAGGTAGGGGGCGGCAGCCCCAGCATTTT.

The chain couples TRBV6-5 to TRBJ2-2; D uncertain. Germline V gene sequence: CDR1 MNHEY, CDR2 SVGAGI. The CDR3 has 12 amino acids. The germline V and J ends were trimmed by 0 bases and 5 bases, with 1 base remaining between them. CDR3 in DNA: TGTGCCAGCAGTTACTCGACCGGGGAGCTGTTTTTT. This gives the protein CASSYSTGELFF.

V usage is TRBV18 and J usage is TRBJ2-1; possibly TRBD1 or TRBD2 for D (5 bases each). The CDR3 runs to 15 residues. With 6 bases removed from V and 0 bases from J, the gap between germline ends came to 12 bases. Germline V gene data show CDR1 as KGHSH and CDR2 as LQKENI. The CDR3 nucleotides read TGTGCCAGCTCCCCGGGGACGAGCTCCTACAATGAGCAGTTCTTC. Protein: CASSPGTSSYNEQFF.

V and J are TRBV5-3 and TRBJ2-7; the match to TRBD2 covers 7 bases. TRBV5-3 is placed among ORFs of uncertain function. This CDR3 is built from 14 residues. Unmatched junction bases numbered 10, after V lost 5 bases and J lost 5 bases. CDR3 region: CARSFQRGGNEQYF. CDR3 in DNA: TGTGCCAGAAGTTTCCAGCGGGGTGGAAACGAGCAGTACTTC.

This chain joins TRBV4-1 and TRBJ2-3; tentative D call: TRBD1 (8 bases). From germline, CDR1 is MGHRA and CDR2 YSYEKL. This CDR3 spans 15 amino acids. With 4 bases removed from V and 4 bases from J, the gap between germline ends came to 15 bases. The CDR3 region is CASSLQGGDADTQYF. The CDR3 DNA reads TGCGCCAGCAGCCTACAGGGGGGGGACGCAGATACGCAGTATTTT.

J is TRBJ1-2 and V is TRBV20-1; unclear D gene. Germline V gene data show CDR1 as DFQATT and CDR2 as SNEGSKA (reference sequence). The CDR3 is 11 residues long. Trimming stripped 3 bases from V and 4 bases from J, with 6 bases between. The CDR3 here is CSARGGYGYTF. In DNA, the CDR3 is TGCAGTGCTAGGGGTGGCTATGGCTACACCTTC.

The chain has TRBV7-3 and TRBJ2-7; 9 bases align to TRBD1. Germline V gene data show CDR1 as SGHTA and CDR2 as FQGTGA. The V gene end was trimmed by 7 bases and the J gene end by 5 bases; junction bases not matched to a gene: 12. This CDR3 has 15 residues. This CDR3 reads CASTLSRTGDHEQYF. The CDR3 DNA sequence: TGTGCCAGCACCCTGTCTAGGACAGGGGACCACGAGCAGTACTTC.

This clone appeared a few times. The V and J genes are TRBV25-1 and TRBJ1-1; no clear D gene. This CDR3 contains 13 residues. Germline assignment: CDR1 MGHDK and CDR2 SYGVNS. Deletions cut 8 bases from V and 0 bases from J, with 10 bases between. CDR3 DNA: TGTGCCAGCCACGGGAACTTGAACACTGAAGCTTTCTTT. Its translation is CASHGNLNTEAFF.

The chain has TRBV6-1 and TRBJ2-7, with TRBD1 matching 8 bases. The CDR3 spans 15 residues. With 3 bases clipped from V and 7 bases from J, the junction kept 11 bases outside the gene matches. Looked up from germline, CDR1 is MNHNS and CDR2 is SASEGT. CDR3 sequence: CASSDRDRWGMEQYF. The CDR3 DNA sequence: TGTGCCAGCAGTGATAGGGACAGGTGGGGAATGGAGCAGTACTTC.

The rearrangement joins TRBV7-8 to TRBJ1-2, with no clear D. V was pared by 2 bases and J by 8 bases, with 12 bases between. The V gene's germline CDR1 is SGHVS and CDR2 FQNEAQ. CDR3 size: 13 residues. CDR3 loop: CASSLKSAGGYTF. The CDR3 bases are TGTGCCAGCAGCTTAAAGTCGGCGGGGGGCTACACCTTC.

V is TRBV10-1 and J is TRBJ2-1; 8 bases fit TRBD1. Germline trimming cut 9 bases from V and 8 bases from J; bases unmatched to any gene: 9. From germline, CDR1 is WNHNN and CDR2 SYGVQD (reference sequence). This CDR3 has 13 amino acids. CDR3 sequence: CASWGQDPHEQFF. The CDR3 DNA follows: TGCGCCAGTTGGGGACAGGACCCGCATGAGCAGTTCTTC.

The J gene is TRBJ2-7, the V gene TRBV6-2 or TRBV6-3, with D unclear. Germline CDR1 MNHEY, CDR2 SVGEGT. This CDR3 has 18 residues. The V gene lost 0 bases and the J gene lost 1 base, with 19 bases spanning the gap. This chain's CDR3 is CASSYSNSGRGISYEQYF. The CDR3 DNA follows: TGTGCCAGCAGTTACTCGAACTCAGGTCGTGGGATATCCTACGAGCAGTACTTC.

The gene calls are TRBV6-5 and TRBJ2-6; D gene ambiguous. The V end was cut by 6 bases, the J end by 0 bases, with 9 bases between. Germline values: CDR1 MNHEY, CDR2 SVGAGI. The CDR3 sequence is 15 residues long. The CDR3 coding sequence is TGTGCCAGCAGAAGGACGGCCTCTGGGGCCAACGTCCTGACTTTC. Translated, it gives CASRRTASGANVLTF.

V is TRBV18 and J is TRBJ1-5; 7 positions match TRBD1. There are 16 residues in the CDR3. The germline V gene encodes CDR1 KGHSH and CDR2 LQKENI. Germline trimming cut 5 bases from V and 2 bases from J; bases unmatched to any gene: 9. The CDR3 spells CASSDREVGGNQPQHF. The CDR3 DNA follows: TGTGCCAGCTCAGACAGGGAGGTTGGTGGCAATCAGCCCCAGCATTTT.

This rearrangement joins TRBV12-3 or TRBV12-4 to TRBJ2-7; no definite D call. The V and J ends lost 4 bases and 2 bases respectively, with 6 bases between them. The CDR3 loop spans 12 amino acids. The CDR3 reads CASSSTPYEQYF. CDR3 in DNA: TGTGCCAGCAGTTCAACCCCCTACGAGCAGTACTTC.

A remark on this clone: This same CDR3 is encoded by further DNA sequences in the sample. The CDR3 region has the DNA TGTGCCAGTAGTATACAGGGGGCGACCGGGGAGCTGTTTTTT. This translates into CASSIQGATGELFF. The chain couples TRBV19 to TRBJ2-2; 8 positions match TRBD1. The germline V gene has CDR1 LNHDA and CDR2 SQIVND (reference sequence). This CDR3 has 14 residues. Unmatched junction bases numbered 1, after V lost 2 bases and J lost 5 bases.

The chain has TRBV4-3 and TRBJ1-2; 11 nucleotides align to TRBD1. The V segment lost 1 base and the J segment 12 bases; nucleotides outside the gene matches: 4. The CDR3 totals 13 residues. Germline CDR1 LGHNA, CDR2 YSLEER. The DNA of the CDR3 is TGCGCCAGCAGCCAAGGGACAGGGGGCGCGGACACCTTC. Residues: CASSQGTGGADTF.

This sequence joins TRBV28 and TRBJ1-2; 10 bases map to TRBD1. V was pared by 8 bases and J by 10 bases, with 7 bases of the junction left unmatched. Germline loops: CDR1 MDHEN, CDR2 SYDVKM. CDR3 length: 12 amino acids. In DNA, the CDR3 is TGTGCCAGCGGTACCGGGACAGGGGCCTACACCTTC. This encodes CASGTGTGAYTF.

This chain links TRBV3-1 (or the pseudogene TRBV3-2) with TRBJ2-7, with a possible D match to TRBD2 (6 bases). There are 14 residues in the CDR3. Germline lookup yields CDR1 LGHDT and CDR2 YNNKEL (reference sequence). Trimming removed 3 bases from V and 0 bases from J, with 9 bases in between. The CDR3 nucleotides read TGTGCCAGCAGCCATTTCGGGAGCTCCTACGAGCAGTACTTC. Its protein is CASSHFGSSYEQYF.

This clone was counted only a few times. The V gene is TRBV11-2, the J gene TRBJ2-1; TRBD2 agrees at 10 bases. The CDR3 is 17 amino acids. The J segment lost 8 bases and the V segment lost 7 bases, leaving 17 bases of the junction unmatched. Germline V gene lookup returns CDR1 SGHAT and CDR2 FQNNGV. The CDR3 here is CASTLGTSGVIGDEQFF. In nucleotides, the CDR3 is TGTGCCAGCACCCTGGGAACTAGCGGGGTTATCGGGGATGAGCAGTTCTTC. Filled out from reference TRBV11-2 and TRBJ2-1, the complete variable domain reads EAGVAQSPRYKIIEKRQSVAFWCNPISGHATLYWYQQILGQGPKLLIQFQNNGVVDDSQLPKDRFSAERLKGVDSTLKIQPAKLEDSAVYLCASTLGTSGVIGDEQFFGPGTRLTVL.

This rearrangement joins TRBV7-9 to TRBJ1-1; 8 nucleotides line up with TRBD1. Germline CDR1 SEHNR, CDR2 FQNEAQ (reference sequence). J was trimmed by 0 bases and V by 5 bases; bases with no gene match: 8. The CDR3 totals 16 residues. For the CDR3, the DNA is TGTGCCAGCAGCCAGGGGGCCATACGGTTGAACACTGAAGCTTTCTTT. Translated: CASSQGAIRLNTEAFF.

The rearrangement uses TRBV9 and TRBJ1-2; D is unclear. The V gene lost 3 bases and the J gene lost 8 bases, with 17 bases spanning the gap. Germline CDR1 reads SGDLS; CDR2 reads YYNGEE. CDR3 length: 14 residues. The CDR3 spells CASSARDKGEGYTF. In DNA form, the CDR3 reads TGTGCCAGCAGCGCACGTGATAAAGGAGAGGGCTACACCTTC.

The chain links TRBV11-1 to TRBJ1-1; unclear D gene. This CDR3 is built from 15 residues. The V gene's germline CDR1 is SGHAT and CDR2 FQDESV (reference sequence). V lost 1 base and J 0 bases, leaving 9 bases between the germline ends. The CDR3, as DNA: TGTGCCAGCAGCTTAGTAGGACTCTTGAACACTGAAGCTTTCTTT. Translating gives CASSLVGLLNTEAFF.

The chain recombines TRBV5-6 with TRBJ1-5; D is uncertain. The CDR3 has 15 amino acids. Trimming took off 4 bases at V and 0 bases at J, with 11 bases between the two ends. Germline loops: CDR1 SGHDT, CDR2 YYEEEE. CDR3 amino acids: CASSTGINSNQPQHF. The CDR3 coding sequence is TGTGCCAGCAGCACCGGGATAAATAGCAATCAGCCCCAGCATTTT.

The chain carries TRBV2 and TRBJ2-2; D assignment may be TRBD1 or TRBD2 (5 bases each). Germline V CDR1 and CDR2: SNHLY, FYNNEI. The germline V and J ends were trimmed by 8 bases and 4 bases, with 11 bases remaining between them. This CDR3 is 13 amino acids long. CDR3 sequence (DNA): TGTGCCAGCTTCTATGGGGGCACCGGGGAGCTGTTTTTT. Encoded protein: CASFYGGTGELFF.